This T cell receptor beta chain was sequenced during a study of T cell changes during pregnancy in multiple sclerosis. Germline trimming cut 4 bases from V and 9 bases from J; bases unmatched to any gene: 3. CDR3 length: 14 amino acids. Germline V CDR1 and CDR2: SGHVS, FQNEAQ. Clones were sequenced by immunoSEQ multiplex PCR, and TCRdb holds only the in-frame ones, with some missing. This table has tens of thousands of clones, around 91% appearing once. The specimen comprised peripheral blood, sampled in the third trimester of pregnancy. The source is a female donor in good health, enrolled as a control in a pregnancy study. The V and J genes are TRBV7-8 and TRBJ1-6; 10 nucleotides line up with TRBD1. CDR3 protein: CASSWDRGGSPLHF. The CDR3 DNA is TGTGCCAGCAGCTGGGACAGGGGAGGTTCACCCCTCCACTTT. The full variable domain, rest sourced from reference TRBV7-8 and TRBJ1-6, is GAGVSQSPRYKVAKRGQDVALRCDPISGHVSLFWYQQALGQGPEFLTYFQNEAQLDKSGLPSDRFFAERPEGSVSTLKIQRTQQEDSAVYLCASSWDRGGSPLHFGNGTRLTVT.